This T cell receptor (beta chain) was sequenced for a study of T cells in Graves' hyperthyroidism and ophthalmopathy. Study-wide points: Model predictions of ophthalmopathy came a median around 6.5 months before onset. Within blood appeared most thyroid clonotypes that had expanded above 0.001.

Researchers took RNA transcripts and amplified the TCR beta CDR3 regions from them. A set of HTBI primers served as the primers for a first-round RT-PCR of the TCR CDR3. MiXCR was run by TCRdb on the multiplex PCR reads, yielding one entry per CDR3 protein. The profile shows 690,000 or so distinct CDR3 sequences, about 19% of them singletons. The length of the CDR3 is 14 residues. Looked up from germline, CDR1 is LNHDA and CDR2 is SQIVND (reference sequence). Between the trimmed V and J ends, which lost 1 base and 5 bases, there was a span of 11 bases. As regards this clonotype: The antigen remains unidentified.

Patients aged 18 to 65 had newly diagnosed hyperthyroidism of under 2 months' duration. The blood sample predates any ophthalmopathy symptoms, coming from first hyperthyroidism diagnosis. Sequenced input: blood. This sequence originates from a woman aged 50 to 60 with Graves' hyperthyroidism that later progressed to Graves' ophthalmopathy. This sequence joins TRBV19 and TRBJ1-1; no definite D call. The CDR3 DNA reads as TGTGCCAGTAGTATAGGCGCCTATGGGACTGAAGCTTTCTTT. Amino acid sequence: CASSIGAYGTEAFF.